One T cell receptor (beta chain) is described in this entry. The data stem from a study of T-cell reconstitution after alpha-beta-depleted transplantation in children. TCRbeta library preparation incorporated unique molecular identifiers. MiXCR, run by TCRdb on the PCR reads, gives a single entry per CDR3 protein. This sample carries 440,000 or so distinct CDR3 sequences, roughly a tenth of them seen once, and the ten largest clones take 4.5% to 7%. This clonotype was obtained from a human donor who donated a stem cell graft to a child with acute myeloid leukemia. Sequenced material: PBMCs from the stem cell graft donor, taken from the stem cell graft.

DNA of the CDR3: TGCGCCAGCATTGATCAGCCCCAGCATTTT. This translates into CASIDQPQHF. This sequence joins TRBV5-1 and TRBJ1-5; no clear D gene. From germline, CDR1 is SGHRS and CDR2 YFSETQ. V lost 6 bases, J lost 5 bases, and 3 bases lay in between. CDR3 length: 10 residues. Full variable domain (missing parts from reference TRBV5-1 and TRBJ1-5): KAGVTQTPRYLIKTRGQQVTLSCSPISGHRSVSWYQQTPGQGLQFLFEYFSETQRNKGNFPGRFSGRQFSNSRSEMNVSTLELGDSALYLCASIDQPQHFGDGTRLSIL.